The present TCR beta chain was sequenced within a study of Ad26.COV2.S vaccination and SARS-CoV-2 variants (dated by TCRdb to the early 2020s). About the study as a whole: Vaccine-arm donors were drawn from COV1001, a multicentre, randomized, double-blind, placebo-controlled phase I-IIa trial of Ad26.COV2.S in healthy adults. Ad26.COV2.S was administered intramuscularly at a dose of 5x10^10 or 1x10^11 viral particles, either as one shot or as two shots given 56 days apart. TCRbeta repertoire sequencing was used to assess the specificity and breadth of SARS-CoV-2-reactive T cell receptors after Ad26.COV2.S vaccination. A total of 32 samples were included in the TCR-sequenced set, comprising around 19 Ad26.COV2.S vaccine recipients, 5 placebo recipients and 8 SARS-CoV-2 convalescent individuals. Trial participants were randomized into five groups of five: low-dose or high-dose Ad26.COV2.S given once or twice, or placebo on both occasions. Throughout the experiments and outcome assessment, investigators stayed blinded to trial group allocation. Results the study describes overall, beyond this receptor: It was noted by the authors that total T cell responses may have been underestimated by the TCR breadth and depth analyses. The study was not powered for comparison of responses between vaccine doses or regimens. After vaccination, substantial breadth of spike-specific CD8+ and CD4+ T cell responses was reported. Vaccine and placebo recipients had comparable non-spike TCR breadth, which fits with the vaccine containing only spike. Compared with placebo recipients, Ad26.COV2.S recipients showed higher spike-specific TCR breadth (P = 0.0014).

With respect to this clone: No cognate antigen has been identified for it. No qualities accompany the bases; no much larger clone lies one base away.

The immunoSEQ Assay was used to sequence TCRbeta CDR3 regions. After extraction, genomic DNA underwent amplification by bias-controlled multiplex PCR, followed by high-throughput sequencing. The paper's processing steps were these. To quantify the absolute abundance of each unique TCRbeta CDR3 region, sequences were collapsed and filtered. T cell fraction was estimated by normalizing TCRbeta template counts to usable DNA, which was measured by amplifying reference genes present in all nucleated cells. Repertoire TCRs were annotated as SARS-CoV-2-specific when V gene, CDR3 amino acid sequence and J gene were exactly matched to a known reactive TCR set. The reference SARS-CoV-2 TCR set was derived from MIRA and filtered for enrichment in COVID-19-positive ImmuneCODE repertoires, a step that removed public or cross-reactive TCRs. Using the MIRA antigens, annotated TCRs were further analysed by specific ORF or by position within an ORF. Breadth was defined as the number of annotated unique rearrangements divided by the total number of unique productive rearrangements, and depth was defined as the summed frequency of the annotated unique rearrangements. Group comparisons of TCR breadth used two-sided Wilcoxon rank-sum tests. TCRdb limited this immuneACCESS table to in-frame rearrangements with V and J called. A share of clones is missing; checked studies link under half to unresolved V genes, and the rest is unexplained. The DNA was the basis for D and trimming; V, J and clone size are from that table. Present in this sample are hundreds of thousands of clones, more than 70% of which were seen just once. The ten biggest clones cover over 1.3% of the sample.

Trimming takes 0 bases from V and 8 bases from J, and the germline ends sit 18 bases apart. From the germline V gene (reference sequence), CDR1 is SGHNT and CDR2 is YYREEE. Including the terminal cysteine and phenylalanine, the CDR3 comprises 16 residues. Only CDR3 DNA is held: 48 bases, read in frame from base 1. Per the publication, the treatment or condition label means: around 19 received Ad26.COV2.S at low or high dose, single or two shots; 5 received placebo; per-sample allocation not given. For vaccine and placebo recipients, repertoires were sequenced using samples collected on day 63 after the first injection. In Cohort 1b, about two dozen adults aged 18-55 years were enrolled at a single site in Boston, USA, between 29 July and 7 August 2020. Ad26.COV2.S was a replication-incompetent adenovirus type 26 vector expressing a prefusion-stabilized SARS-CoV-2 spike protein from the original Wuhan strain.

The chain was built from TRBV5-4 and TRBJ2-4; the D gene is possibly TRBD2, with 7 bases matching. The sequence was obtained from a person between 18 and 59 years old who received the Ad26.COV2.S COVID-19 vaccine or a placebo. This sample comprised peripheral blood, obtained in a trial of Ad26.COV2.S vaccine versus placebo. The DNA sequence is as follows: TGTGCCAGCAGCTTGGTTGGTGCGGGGGCCGGGGACATTCAGTACTTC. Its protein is CASSLVGAGAGDIQYF.